The 29 T cell receptor beta chains given below trace back to one sample, sequenced in a study of shared T cell receptors in the human thymus (dated by TCRdb to the early 2020s). The library relied on the immunoSEQ multiplex PCR assay. The table was pulled from immuneACCESS by TCRdb, which kept in-frame rearrangements only. Such tables lose some clones; where checked, under half of the loss comes from unresolved V genes, and the rest has no known cause. The sample has under 700,000 clones on record, 75% to 85% of them singletons. The top ten clones comprise 0.013% of the sample. These data are also associated with another study on human thymus T cells.

Sequencing used thymocytes. These receptors all stem from a boy under two years old with a congenital heart defect. Donor details come from another sample of the same person, matched by shared clones.

V and J are TRBV7-6 and TRBJ2-7; 14 bases map to TRBD2. V shed 4 bases, J shed 11 bases, and the junction held 7 bases outside the gene matches. The CDR3 sequence is 14 residues long. The germline gives CDR1 SGHVS, CDR2 FNYEAQ. This chain's CDR3 is CASSSAGTSGSEYF. CDR3 nucleotide sequence: TGTGCCAGCAGCTCGGCCGGGACTAGCGGGAGTGAGTACTTC.

CDR3 sequence (DNA): TGTGCCAGCAGCATCTCCGGACAGGGATTACTTGGTTTGCAGTATTTT. This sequence encodes CASSISGQGLLGLQYF. The chain carries TRBV7-2 and TRBJ2-3; 8 nucleotides match TRBD1. The germline V gene encodes CDR1 SGHTA and CDR2 FQGNSA. The CDR3 consists of 16 residues. V trimming: 5 bases; J trimming: 11 bases; junction bases outside the gene matches: 18.

There are a few counts of this clone. This chain joins TRBV6-6 and TRBJ2-7; 12 bases fit TRBD2. Germline-derived CDR1 and CDR2 are MNHNY and SVGAGI (reference sequence). The CDR3 contains 13 residues. Losses at the gene ends were 6 bases for V and 4 bases for J; bases not matched to a gene: 1. The CDR3 protein is CASRTSGRYEQYF. As DNA, the CDR3 is TGTGCCAGCAGGACTAGCGGGAGATACGAGCAGTACTTC.

This clone was seen more than once but under ten times. The rearrangement links TRBV4-3 to TRBJ1-5; 7 bases line up with TRBD1. The J segment lost 0 bases and the V segment lost 0 bases, leaving 14 bases of the junction unmatched. The CDR3 runs to 20 residues. Germline CDR1 and CDR2: LGHNA and YSLEER. CDR3 nucleotide sequence: TGCGCCAGCAGCCAAGAGTGGGGGACAGTCCCAGGGGGTAGCAATCAGCCCCAGCATTTT. Protein: CASSQEWGTVPGGSNQPQHF.

The chain is built from TRBV30 and TRBJ1-2; D gene ambiguous. CDR1 is GTSNPN, CDR2 SVGIG, per germline (reference sequence). The CDR3 contains 12 residues. V lost 8 bases, J lost 5 bases, and 15 bases lay in between. CDR3 nucleotides: TGTGCCCAACCCGGGTTCCGGTATGGCTACACCTTC. Translation: CAQPGFRYGYTF.

This clone was counted once. This chain joins TRBV27 and TRBJ2-6; D is uncertain. CDR1 and CDR2 from the germline V gene are MNHEY and SMNVEV (reference sequence). The CDR3 is 13 amino acids. The V and J ends lost 6 bases and 1 base respectively, with 4 bases between them. CDR3 DNA sequence: TGTGCCAGCAGATCATCTGGGGCCAACGTCCTGACTTTC. Protein sequence: CASRSSGANVLTF.

The count of this clone is one. The CDR3: CASSVPLRGCEAFF. The CDR3 DNA reads as TGTGCCAGCAGTGTCCCCCTCAGGGGGTGTGAAGCTTTCTTT. The gene calls are TRBV6-5 and TRBJ1-1, with 7 bases identical to TRBD1. The CDR3 has 14 residues. Germline trimming cut 5 bases from V and 7 bases from J; bases unmatched to any gene: 10. Germline V CDR1 and CDR2: MNHEY, SVGAGI.

The chain uses TRBV2 and TRBJ2-1; TRBD2 agrees at 7 bases. V was clipped by 7 bases and J by 6 bases; unmatched bases: 9. The CDR3 has 14 residues. Germline V CDR1 and CDR2: SNHLY, FYNNEI. Here the CDR3 DNA reads TGTGCCAGCACCGACGGCGGGAGTAGCAATGAGCAGTTCTTC. Amino acid sequence: CASTDGGSSNEQFF.

The V call is TRBV5-1, the J call TRBJ2-1, with 7 bases identical to TRBD2. The CDR3 spans 16 residues. Germline trimming cut 5 bases from V and 0 bases from J; bases unmatched to any gene: 8. Germline values: CDR1 SGHRS, CDR2 YFSETQ. The CDR3 nucleotides are TGCGCCAGCAGGGATAGCGGGCTGAGCTCCTACAATGAGCAGTTCTTC. It yields the protein CASRDSGLSSYNEQFF.

The chain employs TRBV28 and TRBJ2-5; maybe TRBD2 (6 bases). Trimming removed 3 bases at V and 4 bases at J, with 15 bases between. Per the germline V gene, CDR1 is MDHEN and CDR2 is SYDVKM. This CDR3 spans 15 amino acids. The CDR3 nucleotides are TGTGCCAGCAGTTTGATCGGGAGTGGTGGAGAGACCCAGTACTTC. This translates into CASSLIGSGGETQYF.

Concerning this clone: This sample also contains other DNA sequences that code for the same CDR3. CDR3 DNA: TGCAGTGCTAGCGGGGGCGAGCAGTACTTC. Protein sequence: CSASGGEQYF. The rearrangement joins TRBV20-1 to TRBJ2-7; TRBD2 is a possible D gene (6 bases). Germline assignment: CDR1 DFQATT and CDR2 SNEGSKA (reference sequence). CDR3 length: 10 amino acids. V gave up 3 bases and J gave up 6 bases, with 6 bases separating them.

V and J are TRBV5-1 and TRBJ2-7; 8 bases map to TRBD1. The germline V gene has CDR1 SGHRS and CDR2 YFSETQ. V was clipped by 1 base and J by 5 bases; unmatched bases: 2. The CDR3 runs to 13 residues. The CDR3 nucleotides are TGCGCCAGCAGCTTGCAGGGGGCCAACGAGCAGTACTTC. Translating gives CASSLQGANEQYF.

The chain is built from TRBV2 and TRBJ1-1, with 7 nucleotides matching TRBD1. The CDR3 is 17 amino acids. Trimming took 1 base from V and 4 from J; bases not matched to a gene: 12. Germline values: CDR1 SNHLY, CDR2 FYNNEI. CDR3 sequence reads: CASSEEVGRQGCTEAFF. In DNA form, the CDR3 reads TGTGCCAGCAGTGAAGAGGTCGGTAGACAGGGTTGCACTGAAGCTTTCTTT.

This chain uses TRBV5-6 with TRBJ1-3; D is unclear. The CDR3 consists of 15 residues. V was shortened by 4 bases and J by 2 bases, with 13 bases between the two germline ends. Per the germline V gene, CDR1 is SGHDT and CDR2 is YYEEEE. CDR3 sequence reads: CASSPRTLAGNTIYF. The CDR3, as DNA: TGTGCCAGCAGCCCCAGGACTCTTGCTGGAAACACCATATATTTT.

The chain uses TRBV30 and TRBJ2-7; D possibly corresponds to TRBD1 (5 bases). Per the germline V gene, CDR1 is GTSNPN and CDR2 is SVGIG (reference sequence). The CDR3 is made up of 14 amino acids. V was cut by 2 bases and J by 0 bases, with 11 bases left in between. This chain's CDR3 is CAWSTQGTSYEQYF. CDR3 sequence (DNA): TGTGCCTGGAGTACCCAGGGCACCTCCTACGAGCAGTACTTC.

The chain carries TRBV5-1 and TRBJ2-7; 10 bases are shared with TRBD2. With 4 bases clipped from V and 0 bases from J, the junction kept 10 bases outside the gene matches. The CDR3 sequence is 17 residues long. Germline V gene lookup returns CDR1 SGHRS and CDR2 YFSETQ. CDR3 region: CASSVGPTSGLSYEQYF. CDR3 coding DNA: TGCGCCAGCAGCGTGGGACCGACTAGCGGGCTCTCCTACGAGCAGTACTTC.

The V and J genes are TRBV2 and TRBJ1-4; 8 bases match TRBD1. Germline V gene lookup returns CDR1 SNHLY and CDR2 FYNNEI. This CDR3 is built from 14 residues. V dropped 10 bases and J dropped 4; count of bases not matched to a gene: 8. The CDR3 sequence is CATCWTGSNEKLFF. CDR3 sequence (DNA): TGTGCCACCTGTTGGACAGGGAGTAATGAAAAACTGTTTTTT. The variable domain in full, with the rest retrieved from reference TRBV2 and TRBJ1-4, is EPEVTQTPSHQVTQMGQEVILRCVPISNHLYFYWYRQILGQKVEFLVSFYNNEISEKSEIFDDQFSVERPDGSNFTLKIRSTKLEDSAMYFCATCWTGSNEKLFFGSGTQLSVL.

The CDR3 DNA is TGTGCCAGCAGTGAAGAAAGGGGACAGGGGGAGACCCAGTACTTC. Translation gives CASSEERGQGETQYF. The V gene is TRBV6-1, the J gene TRBJ2-5; 10 nucleotides align to TRBD1. V gave up 1 base and J gave up 5 bases; unmatched junction bases: 4. CDR3 size: 15 residues. From germline, CDR1 is MNHNS and CDR2 SASEGT.

The rearrangement uses TRBV11-2 and TRBJ1-2, with a weak D call TRBD1 (5 bases). The CDR3 has 15 residues. The germline gives CDR1 SGHAT, CDR2 FQNNGV. V was trimmed by 3 bases and J by 1 base, leaving 12 bases between them. CDR3 DNA: TGTGCCAGCAGCTTTGGGCGGGGGGGTAACTATGGCTACACCTTC. It yields the protein CASSFGRGGNYGYTF.

This clone was detected once. The chain combines TRBV30 with TRBJ1-1; TRBD1 matches 9 bases. Trimming at V came to 0 bases and at J to 6 bases, leaving 14 bases not matched to a gene. The CDR3 covers 17 residues. Looked up from germline, CDR1 is GTSNPN and CDR2 is SVGIG (reference sequence). CDR3 DNA: TGTGCCTGGAGTGTACGAAAGGACAGGGGTTTTACTGCTGAAGCTTTCTTT. It encodes CAWSVRKDRGFTAEAFF.

The rearrangement links TRBV29-1 to TRBJ2-3; 7 nucleotides align to TRBD2. The CDR3 extends over 15 amino acids. Germline loops: CDR1 SQVTM, CDR2 ANQGSEA. Losses at the gene ends were 4 bases for V and 6 bases for J; bases not matched to a gene: 13. This CDR3 reads CSVAGTTASPDTQYF. Written as DNA, the CDR3 is TGCAGCGTTGCCGGGACTACCGCTTCCCCCGATACGCAGTATTTT.

The CDR3 protein is CASSQDPCRATYEQYF. CDR3 DNA sequence: TGCGCCAGCAGCCAAGATCCCTGCAGGGCGACCTACGAGCAGTACTTC. The chain employs TRBV4-3 and TRBJ2-7; tentative D call: TRBD1 (5 bases). The CDR3 totals 16 residues. Germline V CDR1 and CDR2: LGHNA, YSLEER. Trimming cost V 0 bases and J 2 bases, with 14 bases left between them.

This chain links TRBV11-2 with TRBJ2-5; 10 bases agree with TRBD2. Looked up from germline, CDR1 is SGHAT and CDR2 is FQNNGV. The CDR3 loop spans 14 amino acids. J lost 8 bases, V lost 1 base, and 4 bases had no gene match. The CDR3 DNA sequence: TGTGCCAGCAGCTTAGTGAGCGGGAGGGGCACCCAGTACTTC. Its protein is CASSLVSGRGTQYF. Supplemented by reference TRBV11-2 and TRBJ2-5, the full variable domain reads EAGVAQSPRYKIIEKRQSVAFWCNPISGHATLYWYQQILGQGPKLLIQFQNNGVVDDSQLPKDRFSAERLKGVDSTLKIQPAKLEDSAVYLCASSLVSGRGTQYFGPGTRLLVL.

The V and J genes are TRBV6-5 and TRBJ1-2; D is perhaps TRBD1 (5 bases). The CDR3 contains 13 residues. Per the germline V gene, CDR1 is MNHEY and CDR2 is SVGAGI. CDR3 bases: TGTGCTCCCTCCGGTCGGGGGGGGGATGGCTACACCTTC. Translating gives CAPSGRGGDGYTF.

The chain combines TRBV5-4 with TRBJ2-3; 9 bases fit TRBD2. Looked up from germline, CDR1 is SGHNT and CDR2 is YYREEE (reference sequence). The CDR3 extends over 18 amino acids. V lost 6 bases, J lost 1 base, and 15 bases stayed unmatched. As DNA, the CDR3 is TGTGCCAGCACTAGAGGGGGAGTGGGCGGGAGGGGCACAGATACGCAGTATTTT. It is translated as CASTRGGVGGRGTDTQYF. Full variable domain (remainder filled in from reference TRBV5-4 and TRBJ2-3): ETGVTQSPTHLIKTRGQQVTLRCSSQSGHNTVSWYQQALGQGPQFIFQYYREEENGRGNFPPRFSGLQFPNYSSELNVNALELDDSALYLCASTRGGVGGRGTDTQYFGPGTRLTVL.

This clone appeared once. This chain connects TRBV19 to TRBJ2-1, with a weak D call TRBD2 (5 bases). Trimming shortened V by 3 bases and J by 5 bases, and 14 bases separated the two germline ends. The CDR3 is 15 amino acids. The germline CDR1 and CDR2 sequences are LNHDA and SQIVND (reference sequence). CDR3 protein: CASSIGPSRHNEQFF. The DNA of the CDR3 is TGTGCCAGTAGTATCGGTCCTAGCCGGCACAATGAGCAGTTCTTC.

V usage is TRBV11-3 and J usage is TRBJ2-7; 9 bases are a match to TRBD2. The CDR3 sequence is 18 residues long. From germline, CDR1 is SGHNT and CDR2 YENEEA. Trimming took 1 base from V and 0 from J; bases not matched to a gene: 10. The CDR3 loop reads CASSLGSSGSSSSYEQYF. CDR3 nucleotide sequence: TGTGCCAGCAGCTTAGGGAGTAGCGGGAGTTCAAGCTCCTACGAGCAGTACTTC.

The chain couples TRBV5-1 to TRBJ2-1; TRBD2 agrees at 14 bases. The CDR3 has 17 amino acids. Germline lookup yields CDR1 SGHRS and CDR2 YFSETQ. V shed 4 bases and J 6 bases; nucleotides not matched to a gene: 9. For the CDR3, the DNA is TGCGCCAGCAGCCCCAACCTAGGGACTAGCGGGAGCAATGAGCAGTTCTTC. Translated, it gives CASSPNLGTSGSNEQFF.

In its sample, this clone was seen a few times. The rearrangement links TRBV5-6 to TRBJ1-3; D is perhaps TRBD1 (5 bases). With 2 bases removed from V and 6 bases from J, the gap between germline ends came to 9 bases. The CDR3 is 13 amino acids. The germline V gene encodes CDR1 SGHDT and CDR2 YYEEEE. CDR3 in DNA: TGTGCCAGCAGCTTTGCCAGGGTAAACACCATATATTTT. This codes for CASSFARVNTIYF.